A single sample is the source of the 6 T cell receptor beta chains below, sequenced in a study of T cells in Graves' hyperthyroidism and ophthalmopathy. Researchers took RNA transcripts and amplified the TCR beta CDR3 regions from them. The TCR CDR3 was amplified in a first-round RT-PCR using the HTBI primer set. One entry per CDR3 protein results from TCRdb running MiXCR on the multiplex PCR reads. The profile shows about 340,000 distinct CDR3 sequences, about 18% of them singletons. The sequenced sample was blood. All receptors come from a woman in her forties or fifties with Graves' hyperthyroidism.

Note on this clonotype: Being one base from a much bigger clone, this may be a read error. This sequence joins TRBV28 and TRBJ2-1; 7 bases fit TRBD1. The CDR3 length is 16 residues. Trimming cost V 6 bases and J 2 bases; bases outside gene matches: 10. Germline values: CDR1 MDHEN, CDR2 SYDVKM. CDR3 loop: CASSPRQGPAYNEQFF. The CDR3 nucleotides are TGTGCCAGCAGCCCGAGACAGGGACCCGCCTACAATGAGCAGTTCTTC.

The rearrangement joins TRBV6-4 to TRBJ1-2, with TRBD1 identical over 10 bases. With 7 bases clipped from V and 3 bases from J, the junction kept 2 bases outside the gene matches. This CDR3 is 13 amino acids long. Germline assignment: CDR1 MRHNA and CDR2 SNTAGT. This CDR3 is CASTTGGDYGYTF. Written as DNA, the CDR3 is TGTGCCAGCACGACAGGGGGCGACTATGGCTACACCTTC.

This clonotype was picked up a small number of times. The chain carries TRBV20-1 and TRBJ2-3; TRBD2 aligns across 13 bases. The CDR3 is made up of 16 amino acids. V gave up 2 bases and J gave up 8 bases; unmatched junction bases: 10. Germline assignment: CDR1 DFQATT and CDR2 SNEGSKA (reference sequence). CDR3 bases: TGCAGTGCTAGAACTAGCGGGAGGGCCGGGGCAGGTACGCAGTATTTT. This sequence encodes CSARTSGRAGAGTQYF.

This clonotype was counted ten times or more. This chain uses TRBV6-1 with TRBJ2-1, with 8 bases that match TRBD2. The CDR3 has 13 amino acids. V dropped 5 bases and J dropped 7; count of bases not matched to a gene: 4. The germline gives CDR1 MNHNS, CDR2 SASEGT. The CDR3 DNA follows: TGTGCCAGCAGTCCTCCGGGGGGGAATGAGCAGTTCTTC. Protein product: CASSPPGGNEQFF.

Worth noting for this clonotype: Being one base from a much bigger clone, this may be a read error. The chain recombines TRBV20-1 with TRBJ2-7, with D unresolved. CDR1 is DFQATT, CDR2 SNEGSKA, per germline (reference sequence). The length of the CDR3 is 12 residues. CDR3 in amino acids: CGARDPHYEQYF. Here the CDR3 DNA reads TGCGGTGCTAGAGACCCACACTACGAGCAGTACTTC.

This clonotype was observed a few times. The chain is built from TRBV5-8 and TRBJ1-1; 10 bases fit TRBD1. The CDR3 runs 16 residues. The V and J ends lost 1 base and 3 bases, in that order; junction bases with no gene match: 6. Germline loops: CDR1 SGHTS, CDR2 YDEGEE. The CDR3 region is CASSLIGTGVYTEAFF. The CDR3 bases are TGTGCCAGCAGCTTGATCGGGACAGGGGTCTACACTGAAGCTTTCTTT.